This T cell receptor beta chain was recovered during a study of cytomegalovirus exposure and HLA in healthy donors. Germline CDR1 SGHDT, CDR2 YYEEEE. The CDR3 is 15 residues long. Trimming removed 0 bases from V and 2 bases from J, with 11 bases in between. PCR was performed using 60 Vbeta and 13 Jbeta primers. Profiling relied on immunoSEQ multiplex PCR, and the TCRdb table lists in-frame clones only, not all of them. The sample includes 100,000 to 150,000 clones, more than 75% of them seen just once. To note about this clone: What it binds is not known.

Overall study findings and caveats: Researchers reported in a later analysis that a missense DCLRE1C variant was tied to TCR beta V- and J-gene trimming. Cytomegalovirus association was listed for 150 or so TCR beta chains.

The J gene is TRBJ1-2, the V gene TRBV5-6; D gene unclear. The receptor was isolated from a middle-aged man in good health and CMV-seronegative. Sequencing input: PBMCs. This CDR3 reads CASSLGRRMNYGYTF. The CDR3 DNA reads TGTGCCAGCAGCTTGGGGCGGAGGATGAACTATGGCTACACCTTC. The full variable domain, with the rest looked up from reference TRBV5-6 and TRBJ1-2, is DAGVTQSPTHLIKTRGQQVTLRCSPKSGHDTVSWYQQALGQGPQFIFQYYEEEERQRGNFPDRFSGHQFPNYSSELNVNALLLGDSALYLCASSLGRRMNYGYTFGSGTRLTVV.